Listed here is a single TCR beta chain. Assay: immunoSEQ multiplex PCR; the TCRdb copy retains only in-frame clones and omits some. The sample contains about 51,000 clones, roughly 84% of which appear only once. The J segment lost 6 bases and the V segment lost 6 bases, leaving 10 bases of the junction unmatched. The CDR3 is 14 residues long. CDR1 SGHVS and CDR2 FQNEAQ come from the germline V gene. The sample belongs to a study of OX40 agonist ivuxolimab in advanced cancers. Whole-study context: All patients had ivuxolimab intravenously every 2 weeks at 0.01 to 10 mg/kg.

The rearrangement joins TRBV7-8 to TRBJ2-7; TRBD1 matches 8 bases. This specimen consisted of CD4+ or CD8+ T cells sorted from blood, obtained in a trial of the OX40 agonist ivuxolimab. This clonotype originated in an adult with an advanced solid tumor such as melanoma, head and neck, liver or kidney cancer. The CDR3 sequence: CASRATGGSSEQYF. DNA for the CDR3: TGTGCCAGCAGGGCAACAGGGGGAAGCTCCGAGCAGTACTTC.